This T cell receptor beta chain stems from a study of T cells after yellow fever vaccination (dated by TCRdb to 2018 to 2020). In the study overall: Using CD3, CD45RA, CCR7 and CD95 staining, memory subsets (EM, EMRA, CM and Tscm) were sorted on a BD FACS Aria III. Sorting of memory subsets took place on days 0, 15 and 45 and at 18 months after primary vaccination, as well as on days 0, 15 and 45 after the 30-year booster. Blood was collected at multiple timepoints before and after primary and secondary immunization, and bulk PBMC replicates and cell subsets were isolated. Bulk TCR alpha and beta repertoires were sequenced longitudinally to track T-cell clones before and after primary and booster YFV17D yellow fever vaccination. Two healthy male donors, one aged 18 to 30 and one aged 30 to 40 years, made up the cohort. The SMART-Seq v4 Ultra Low Input RNA kit was used to prepare libraries from fractions with low cell numbers. Beyond this particular receptor, the publication reports: In the sorted memory subsets on day 0, nearly all vaccine-responding clonotypes were below the level of detection. Most clones expanded after primary vaccination (96% of CD4 and around 88% of CD8) were re-detected after the booster, suggesting that broad memory maintenance occurred. Compared with the primary T-cell response, the secondary T-cell response was faster but weaker, reaching its peak on day 5 rather than on day 15. Because only a couple of donors were included in the study, the extent to which the findings can be generalized is limited. A small share of clonotypes occurred in both CD4 and CD8 compartments, likely arising from convergent recombination. FACS-sorted repertoires could contain abundant contaminating clonotypes from the bulk population, so computational filtering was required.

The CDR3 contains 15 residues, cysteine and phenylalanine counted. Of all the DNA, just the CDR3 is kept, 45 bases in frame from base 1. CDR1 is given as SEHNR and CDR2 as FQNEAQ, both from the germline V gene (reference sequence). Trimming removed 4 bases from V and 10 bases from J; the gene matches leave 13 bases unexplained. This clonotype was counted at least ten times. No base quality values were provided; no much bigger clone lies one nucleotide off. The treatment or condition label, as the study defines it: live attenuated yellow fever vaccine strain. A standard Ficoll-Paque protocol was used to isolate PBMCs from peripheral blood. RNA from sorted memory subsets was extracted with the RNeasy Micro Kit. Synthesis of TCR cDNA relied on 5'RACE template switching, a step that introduced a universal primer site along with unique molecular identifiers. cDNA synthesis was primed from both the TCR alpha and TCR beta constant segments. Libraries were amplified in two PCR steps, with sample barcodes and sequencing adapters added in the second step. Sequencing of libraries was done on Illumina HiSeq 2500 (2x100 bp) or NovaSeq (2x150 bp). In the original analysis: MIGEC was used to demultiplex reads and collapse the reads into UMI consensus sequences, and MiXCR was used for V(D)J alignment. Clonotypes responding to the vaccine were identified with edgeR on replicate PBMC samples, with the criteria of FDR below 0.01 and a log2 fold change above 5 up to day 15. Each bulk clonotype was labeled CD4 or CD8 based on which sequenced repertoire, CD4 or CD8, contained the clonotype at higher abundance. To estimate how each clone was distributed across memory phenotypes, clonotype frequencies in memory subsets were weighted by FACS-sorted cell numbers. The public reads were reanalyzed by TCRdb: fastp trimming at Q25, MiXCR alignment, in-frame beta chains only. Merged by CDR3 protein, the rows form single entries marked with the most common genes and DNA. The V and J calls and clone size come from TCRdb's table, not from the authors' own analysis. Across this sample there are roughly 32,000 distinct CDR3 sequences, with 6.5% to 8.5% seen only once. The ten most abundant clones make up roughly 22% of the sample.

Recombination linked TRBV7-9 to TRBJ2-1, with 7 bases in between that match TRBD1. This TCR was sampled from a man between 18 and 29 years old who received the YFV17D yellow fever vaccine. This specimen consisted of PBMCs, either bulk or a sorted T-cell subset (CD4+, CD8+, memory, or dextramer-sorted; not recorded which), obtained on the day of the first yellow fever vaccination. Read as DNA, the sequence is TGTGCCAGCAGCTACCCAACGACAGGGCGAGGAGAGCAGTTCTTC. The resulting protein is CASSYPTTGRGEQFF. The variable domain in full, with residues beyond the CDR3 obtained from the reference TRBV7-9 and TRBJ2-1 genes, is DTGVSQNPRHKITKRGQNVTFRCDPISEHNRLYWYRQTLGQGPEFLTYFQNEAQLEKSRLLSDRFSAERPKGSFSTLEIQRTEQGDSAMYLCASSYPTTGRGEQFFGPGTRLTVL.